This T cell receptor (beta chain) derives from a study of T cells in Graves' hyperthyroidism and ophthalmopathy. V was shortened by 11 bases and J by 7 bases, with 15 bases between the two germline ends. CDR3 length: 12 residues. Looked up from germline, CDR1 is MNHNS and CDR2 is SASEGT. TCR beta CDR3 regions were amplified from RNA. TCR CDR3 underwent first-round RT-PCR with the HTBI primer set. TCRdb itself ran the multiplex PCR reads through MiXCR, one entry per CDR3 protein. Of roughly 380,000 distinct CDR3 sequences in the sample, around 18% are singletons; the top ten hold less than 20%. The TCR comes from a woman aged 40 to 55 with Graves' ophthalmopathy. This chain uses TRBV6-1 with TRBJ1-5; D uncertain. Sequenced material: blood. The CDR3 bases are TGTGCCGGCGGAATGGGAAGCCAGCCCCAGCATTTT. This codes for CAGGMGSQPQHF.